Shown below are 25 T cell receptor beta chains from a single sample sequenced in a study of OX40 agonist ivuxolimab in advanced cancers. TCRdb's copy holds only in-frame clones and misses some; the assay was immunoSEQ multiplex PCR. The data show over 15,000 clones, with about four fifths seen just once and over 20% held by the top ten. The specimen was CD4+ or CD8+ T cells sorted from blood, collected in a trial of the OX40 agonist ivuxolimab. These TCRs come from an adult with an advanced solid tumor such as melanoma, head and neck, liver or kidney cancer.

The V gene is TRBV13, the J gene TRBJ1-6; D not certain. The CDR3 spans 17 residues. Germline V CDR1 and CDR2: PRHDT, FYEKMQ (reference sequence). Trimming cost V 2 bases and J 8 bases, with 19 bases left between them. For the CDR3, the DNA is TGTGCCAGCAGCTTACGGCAGCGGCGACGGGATTATTCACCCCTCCACTTT. Its translation is CASSLRQRRRDYSPLHF.

This rearrangement joins TRBV13 to TRBJ2-3, with 12 positions matching TRBD2. The CDR3 contains 14 residues. V lost 3 bases, J lost 5 bases, and 0 bases stayed unmatched. Germline assignment: CDR1 PRHDT and CDR2 FYEKMQ (reference sequence). This CDR3 reads CASSLGLAGDTQYF. CDR3 DNA: TGTGCCAGCAGCTTGGGACTAGCGGGAGATACGCAGTATTTT.

This clone qualifies as medium-sized. This chain joins TRBV19 and TRBJ1-5, with D unresolved. CDR3 size: 13 residues. Trimming shortened V by 7 bases and J by 0 bases, and 7 bases separated the two germline ends. Germline CDR1 reads LNHDA; CDR2 reads SQIVND (reference sequence). The CDR3 DNA is TGTGCCAGTACGACGGGTAGCAATCAGCCCCAGCATTTT. It codes for CASTTGSNQPQHF.

The rearrangement uses TRBV30 and TRBJ2-5; 7 nucleotides line up with TRBD2. Losses at the gene ends were 7 bases for V and 3 bases for J; bases not matched to a gene: 14. Germline V gene data show CDR1 as GTSNPN and CDR2 as SVGIG (reference sequence). The CDR3 covers 15 residues. DNA of the CDR3: TGTGCCTCACTACCTCAGGGCGGGGGTAAAGAGACCCAGTACTTC. The encoded protein is CASLPQGGGKETQYF.

This clone was picked up a small number of times. The chain couples TRBV27 to TRBJ2-4; D call uncertain. V was pared by 3 bases and J by 6 bases, with 9 bases between. Germline CDR1 and CDR2: MNHEY and SMNVEV (reference sequence). This CDR3 region has 13 residues. The CDR3 region is CASSLSGLNIQYF. The CDR3 nucleotides read TGTGCCAGCAGTTTGTCGGGCTTAAACATTCAGTACTTC.

This chain links TRBV28 with TRBJ2-3; 11 bases line up with TRBD2. Germline-derived CDR1 and CDR2 are MDHEN and SYDVKM. The V gene end was trimmed by 4 bases and the J gene end by 3 bases; junction bases not matched to a gene: 9. The CDR3 loop spans 17 amino acids. As DNA, the CDR3 is TGTGCCAGCAGTTCTCCTCGGACTAGCGGGTTTACAGATACGCAGTATTTT. This translates into CASSSPRTSGFTDTQYF.

The chain is built from TRBV9 and TRBJ1-3; 7 bases are shared with TRBD1. Trimming removed 3 bases from V and 2 bases from J; junction bases left unmatched: 2. CDR1 and CDR2 (germline): SGDLS, YYNGEE. The CDR3 covers 14 residues. The CDR3 DNA follows: TGTGCCAGCAGCGCGACAGGGCCTGGAAACACCATATATTTT. This sequence encodes CASSATGPGNTIYF.

This chain connects TRBV9 to TRBJ2-4, with 7 nucleotides matching TRBD1. Germline assignment: CDR1 SGDLS and CDR2 YYNGEE. Trimming at V came to 4 bases and at J to 6 bases, leaving 10 bases not matched to a gene. The CDR3 has 15 amino acids. Here the CDR3 DNA reads TGTGCCAGCAGCCCAGGGGGTGCGGATTTAAACATTCAGTACTTC. Amino acids: CASSPGGADLNIQYF.

The chain carries TRBV4-1 and TRBJ2-7; perhaps TRBD1 as D (6 bases). Germline V gene data show CDR1 as MGHRA and CDR2 as YSYEKL. The CDR3 loop spans 15 amino acids. Trimming took 2 bases from V and 4 from J, leaving 15 bases between them. The CDR3 nucleotides are TGCGCCAGCAGCCAAAGTATCGGACAGCCTTACGAGCAGTACTTC. Translated, it gives CASSQSIGQPYEQYF.

The V and J genes are TRBV7-7 and TRBJ2-2; 9 bases are shared with TRBD2. Germline V gene lookup returns CDR1 SSHAT and CDR2 FNYEAQ (reference sequence). Germline trimming cut 2 bases from V and 0 bases from J; bases unmatched to any gene: 4. The CDR3 loop spans 17 amino acids. The CDR3 DNA sequence: TGTGCCAGCAGCTTACCGACTAGCGGAACGAACACCGGGGAGCTGTTTTTT. Protein sequence: CASSLPTSGTNTGELFF.

This chain joins TRBV7-9 and TRBJ2-7, with 9 bases that match TRBD1. The V and J ends lost 5 bases and 5 bases, in that order; junction bases with no gene match: 7. CDR1 SEHNR and CDR2 FQNEAQ come from the germline V gene (reference sequence). CDR3 size: 14 residues. The CDR3 sequence is CASSTGQGIDEQYF. The CDR3 nucleotides read TGTGCCAGCAGCACAGGACAGGGGATCGACGAGCAGTACTTC.

This chain's CDR3 is CAWTQDSGNTIYF. The CDR3 DNA follows: TGTGCCTGGACCCAGGATTCTGGAAACACCATATATTTT. V usage is TRBV30 and J usage is TRBJ1-3; D uncertain. Trimming stripped 4 bases from V and 1 base from J, with 8 bases between. Germline lookup yields CDR1 GTSNPN and CDR2 SVGIG (reference sequence). CDR3 length equals 13 residues.

The chain combines TRBV9 with TRBJ2-1, with 7 positions matching TRBD2. The V and J ends lost 4 bases and 0 bases, in that order; junction bases with no gene match: 13. In germline, CDR1 is SGDLS, CDR2 YYNGEE. The CDR3 runs 18 residues. The CDR3 loop reads CASSTRVGVAGSYNEQFF. In DNA, the CDR3 is TGTGCCAGCAGCACGCGGGTTGGGGTAGCGGGCTCCTACAATGAGCAGTTCTTC.

This chain joins TRBV6-1 and TRBJ1-1; no definite D call. Per germline, CDR1 MNHNS and CDR2 SASEGT. CDR3 size: 15 residues. Trimming left V 5 bases short and J 1 base short, with 14 bases between. The CDR3 coding sequence is TGTGCCAGCAGTTCCCCTCGGAGAGGGAACACTGAAGCTTTCTTT. Its protein is CASSSPRRGNTEAFF.

This clone was detected once. V is TRBV28 and J is TRBJ2-7, with 9 bases matching TRBD1. The CDR3 length is 16 residues. Trimming removed 5 bases from V and 5 bases from J; junction bases left unmatched: 13. Germline loops: CDR1 MDHEN, CDR2 SYDVKM. This CDR3 reads CASSTRTGALGNEQYF. CDR3 nucleotide sequence: TGTGCCAGCAGTACCCGGACAGGGGCCTTGGGGAACGAGCAGTACTTC.

J is TRBJ1-1 and V is TRBV2, with 7 bases identical to TRBD1. The CDR3 is 12 residues long. The trim removed 7 bases at V and 7 bases at J, leaving 6 bases unmatched. The V gene's germline CDR1 is SNHLY and CDR2 FYNNEI. The CDR3 DNA reads as TGTGCCAGCACTGGGGACAGCAATGAAGCTTTCTTT. Amino acid sequence: CASTGDSNEAFF. Drawing the rest from reference TRBV2 and TRBJ1-1, the complete variable domain is EPEVTQTPSHQVTQMGQEVILRCVPISNHLYFYWYRQILGQKVEFLVSFYNNEISEKSEIFDDQFSVERPDGSNFTLKIRSTKLEDSAMYFCASTGDSNEAFFGQGTRLTVV.

In DNA, the CDR3 is TGTGCCAGCAGCGTACAGGGGGCCGGGAGCTCTGGAAACACCATATATTTT. This translates into CASSVQGAGSSGNTIYF. The chain employs TRBV9 and TRBJ1-3; TRBD1 aligns across 8 bases. This CDR3 has 17 amino acids. V was clipped by 1 base and J by 0 bases; unmatched bases: 6. Germline V gene data show CDR1 as SGDLS and CDR2 as YYNGEE.

This clone was detected ten times or more. The chain joins TRBV6-4 to TRBJ1-1; D might be TRBD1 (5 bases). The CDR3 is 14 residues long. Germline CDR1 reads MRHNA; CDR2 reads SNTAGT. The V gene lost 6 bases and the J gene lost 4 bases, with 15 bases spanning the gap. The CDR3 DNA sequence: TGTGCCAGCAGCGAAGGCGACAGCCTCACTGAAGCTTTCTTT. This codes for CASSEGDSLTEAFF.

The chain uses TRBV6-6 and TRBJ1-5; D is possibly TRBD1 (5 bases). With 5 bases removed from V and 7 bases from J, the gap between germline ends came to 12 bases. This CDR3 comprises 13 residues. Germline assignment: CDR1 MNHNY and CDR2 SVGAGI (reference sequence). The CDR3 is CASSPTSGQPQHF. CDR3 nucleotides: TGTGCCAGCAGTCCTACTTCAGGGCAGCCCCAGCATTTT.

The chain links TRBV6-1 to TRBJ1-3; 8 nucleotides line up with TRBD1. CDR1 and CDR2 (germline): MNHNS, SASEGT. V lost 3 bases, J lost 4 bases, and 5 bases stayed unmatched. The CDR3 has 15 residues. The CDR3 DNA sequence: TGTGCCAGCAGTGAGAAGACAGGGGAAGGAAACACCATATATTTT. Its translation is CASSEKTGEGNTIYF.

The V and J genes are TRBV5-1 and TRBJ2-2, with TRBD1 as a possible D gene (5 bases). This CDR3 comprises 15 residues. V was cut by 1 base and J by 6 bases, with 13 bases left in between. Germline V lookup: CDR1 SGHRS, CDR2 YFSETQ. The CDR3 reads CASSLTDIRPGELFF. The DNA for the CDR3 is TGCGCCAGCAGCTTGACGGACATCCGTCCCGGGGAGCTGTTTTTT. The full variable domain, in which reference TRBV5-1 and TRBJ2-2 provide the parts outside the CDR3, is KAGVTQTPRYLIKTRGQQVTLSCSPISGHRSVSWYQQTPGQGLQFLFEYFSETQRNKGNFPGRFSGRQFSNSRSEMNVSTLELGDSALYLCASSLTDIRPGELFFGEGSRLTVL.

This clone was observed once. The chain carries TRBV2 and TRBJ2-7; no clear D gene. The CDR3 is 12 amino acids. Germline values: CDR1 SNHLY, CDR2 FYNNEI. V shed 9 bases and J shed 3 bases, with 12 bases lying between them. The DNA for the CDR3 is TGTGCCAGTTTGGGTCTTGTCTACGAGCAGTACTTC. Translation gives CASLGLVYEQYF.

The chain employs TRBV6-1 and TRBJ1-1; D is perhaps TRBD1 (5 bases). This CDR3 contains 13 residues. Germline CDR1 is MNHNS and CDR2 is SASEGT. V shed 8 bases and J shed 2 bases, with 12 bases lying between them. The CDR3 bases are TGTGCCAGCCAAGACAGACACAACACTGAAGCTTTCTTT. Translating it yields CASQDRHNTEAFF.

The chain carries TRBV7-9 and TRBJ1-5; 7 nucleotides align to TRBD1. Trimming cost V 0 bases and J 5 bases; bases outside gene matches: 4. The germline CDR1 and CDR2 sequences are SEHNR and FQNEAQ (reference sequence). The CDR3 has 15 amino acids. CDR3: CASSLAQGGDQPQHF. Here the CDR3 DNA reads TGTGCCAGCAGCTTAGCGCAAGGGGGCGATCAGCCCCAGCATTTT. Filled out from reference TRBV7-9 and TRBJ1-5, the complete variable domain reads DTGVSQNPRHKITKRGQNVTFRCDPISEHNRLYWYRQTLGQGPEFLTYFQNEAQLEKSRLLSDRFSAERPKGSFSTLEIQRTEQGDSAMYLCASSLAQGGDQPQHFGDGTRLSIL.

The chain uses TRBV7-6 and TRBJ2-3; 7 bases fit TRBD2. The CDR3 is 16 amino acids. The germline CDR1 and CDR2 sequences are SGHVS and FNYEAQ. V was clipped by 1 base and J by 5 bases; unmatched bases: 9. The CDR3 spells CASSLVGGSVEDTQYF. For the CDR3, the DNA is TGTGCCAGCAGCTTAGTTGGCGGGAGTGTCGAAGATACGCAGTATTTT.